The sequence of this T cell receptor beta chain was determined in a study of blood T cell repertoires in COVID-19. For recovered donors of Cohort 3, there were two negative PCRs, clearance, or symptom resolution. Some clones are missing from TCRdb's copy, which holds only in-frame ones; the method was immunoSEQ multiplex PCR. The sample shows 180,000 or so clones, about 86% of them seen only once. The CDR3 length is 15 residues. Germline lookup yields CDR1 LGHNA and CDR2 YSLEER. Losses at the gene ends were 2 bases for V and 1 base for J; bases not matched to a gene: 3. The chain couples TRBV4-3 to TRBJ2-5; TRBD1 aligns across 8 bases. Sequencing was done on a sample of PBMCs or T cells enriched from blood (not recorded which). The sequence came from a middle-aged man who had recovered from COVID-19. CDR3 in amino acids: CASSQSGQVQETQYF. CDR3 nucleotides: TGCGCCAGCAGCCAATCGGGACAGGTCCAAGAGACCCAGTACTTC.